The following is a TCR beta chain sequence with its context. The sample originates from a study of cytomegalovirus exposure and HLA in healthy donors. V was clipped by 4 bases and J by 6 bases; unmatched bases: 5. Per the germline V gene, CDR1 is SGDLS and CDR2 is YYNGEE. This CDR3 spans 14 amino acids. With 60 Vbeta and 13 Jbeta primers, the PCR was carried out. This table comes from immunoSEQ multiplex PCR, and its TCRdb copy is limited to in-frame clones, with some not included. The sample holds under 200,000 clones; 75% are singletons and the top ten take less than 5.5%. The V call is TRBV9, the J call TRBJ2-7; TRBD2 matches at 12 bases. The clonotype was recovered from a male donor in good health and CMV-seronegative. The sample taken for sequencing was PBMCs. CDR3: CASSPRLAGAEQYF. The CDR3 DNA sequence: TGTGCCAGCAGCCCCCGACTAGCGGGAGCCGAGCAGTACTTC.